The clone carrying this T cell receptor beta chain has just one count. Original processing notes: Counts of nucleated cells, estimated from reference gene primer amplification, were obtained. Assay: immunoSEQ multiplex PCR; the TCRdb copy retains only in-frame clones and omits some. From that table come the V and J calls and clone size; the DNA was used to work out D and trimming. Of 150,000 to 200,000 clones in the sample, approximately 90% were seen once. This entry is derived from a study of blood T cell repertoires in COVID-19. Turning to the study itself: Donors in the United States, Italy and Spain gave samples during acute or convalescent COVID-19. PBMCs, B-cell-depleted T cells, or T cells provided the cDNA or gDNA that made up the material.

CDR1 and CDR2 from the germline V gene are LGHDT and YNNKEL (reference sequence). Trimming at V came to 4 bases and at J to 7 bases, leaving 4 bases not matched to a gene. CDR3 length: 15 amino acids. Sequencing input: peripheral blood. The receptor was isolated from a woman aged 80 or over in a cohort sampled during active or convalescent COVID-19. This sequence joins TRBV3-1 (or the pseudogene TRBV3-2) and TRBJ2-2; 12 nucleotides line up with TRBD1. In nucleotides, the CDR3 is TGTGCCAGCAGCCGGGGACAGGGGGCCGGCGGGGAGCTGTTTTTT. It codes for CASSRGQGAGGELFF.